This passage covers 15 T cell receptor beta chains from one sample sequenced in a study of T cell repertoires in cytomegalovirus infection. The antigens for these receptors are not known. MiXCR, run by TCRdb on the reads, gives a single entry per CDR3 protein. The top ten clones hold 13% of a sample with approximately 350,000 distinct CDR3 sequences, roughly 36% of them seen once. This material consisted of cultured PBMCs, taken from culture after CMV antigen stimulation. The receptors here all came from a human donor in good health (CMV status not recorded). Some clones in this sample may be carry-over from other donors' samples.

The gene calls are TRBV4-3 and TRBJ2-3, with D possibly being TRBD2 (6 bases). V was cut by 0 bases and J by 3 bases, with 10 bases left in between. CDR1 and CDR2 (germline): LGHNA, YSLEER. The CDR3 runs to 15 residues. The CDR3 nucleotides are TGCGCCAGCAGCCAAGAGGCTCTAGCGACAGATACGCAGTATTTT. This encodes CASSQEALATDTQYF.

This chain connects TRBV12-3 or TRBV12-4 to TRBJ2-5; D not resolved. The CDR3 contains 13 residues. Trimming removed 3 bases at V and 2 bases at J, with 7 bases between. As DNA, the CDR3 is TGTGCCAGCAGTTTGCTGGGGCAAGAGACCCAGTACTTC. This codes for CASSLLGQETQYF.

V gene TRBV28 combines with J gene TRBJ1-2, with a possible D match to TRBD1 (6 bases). V shed 3 bases and J shed 8 bases, with 13 bases lying between them. This CDR3 contains 13 residues. CDR1 and CDR2 (germline): MDHEN, SYDVKM. CDR3 bases: TGTGCCAGCAGTTTCGGACAGTTCCTAGGCTACACCTTC. This codes for CASSFGQFLGYTF.

V gene TRBV7-2 combines with J gene TRBJ2-1; D is possibly TRBD2 (6 bases). Trimming took off 1 base at V and 4 bases at J, with 14 bases between the two ends. This CDR3 is 16 amino acids long. Germline CDR1 SGHTA, CDR2 FQGNSA. The CDR3 DNA is TGTGCCAGCAGCTTAGTGGGGTCTAGCGCTTACAATGAGCAGTTCTTC. Translating it yields CASSLVGSSAYNEQFF.

There are a few counts of this clonotype. The chain employs TRBV7-2 and TRBJ2-3; 9 bases agree with TRBD1. The CDR3 has 18 residues. V was pared by 4 bases and J by 2 bases, with 13 bases of the junction left unmatched. CDR1 is SGHTA, CDR2 FQGNSA, per germline. CDR3 in DNA: TGTGCCAGCAGCTCCCGGGACAGGGCTATTACAACCACAGATACGCAGTATTTT. Its protein is CASSSRDRAITTTDTQYF. The variable domain in full, with the rest retrieved from reference TRBV7-2 and TRBJ2-3, is GAGVSQSPSNKVTEKGKDVELRCDPISGHTALYWYRQSLGQGLEFLIYFQGNSAPDKSGLPSDRFSAERTGGSVSTLTIQRTQQEDSAVYLCASSSRDRAITTTDTQYFGPGTRLTVL.

This clonotype appeared a few times. The chain uses TRBV7-2 and TRBJ2-3; D ambiguous. CDR1 and CDR2 from the germline V gene are SGHTA and FQGNSA. The V and J ends lost 5 bases and 6 bases respectively, with 15 bases between them. The CDR3 loop spans 14 amino acids. CDR3 protein: CASSQEGASDTQYF. CDR3 nucleotides: TGTGCCAGCAGCCAGGAAGGCGCGTCGGATACGCAGTATTTT. Full variable domain (outside the CDR3, taken from reference TRBV7-2 and TRBJ2-3): GAGVSQSPSNKVTEKGKDVELRCDPISGHTALYWYRQSLGQGLEFLIYFQGNSAPDKSGLPSDRFSAERTGGSVSTLTIQRTQQEDSAVYLCASSQEGASDTQYFGPGTRLTVL.

This clonotype occurred once. V and J are TRBV7-2 and TRBJ2-1, with a weak D call TRBD1 (6 bases). Trimming removed 5 bases at V and 5 bases at J, with 16 bases between. In germline, CDR1 is SGHTA, CDR2 FQGNSA. This CDR3 region has 15 residues. CDR3 coding DNA: TGTGCCAGCAGCCTTCAGGGGAACATCAACAATGAGCAGTTCTTC. Its protein is CASSLQGNINNEQFF.

In nucleotides, the CDR3 is TGTGCCAGCAGCCCCCAGGGGTACTCTACTGAAGCTTTCTTT. Its translation is CASSPQGYSTEAFF. The chain employs TRBV6-6 and TRBJ1-1; D is possibly TRBD1 (6 bases). The CDR3 loop spans 14 amino acids. V shed 6 bases and J shed 5 bases, with 16 bases lying between them. Germline V gene lookup returns CDR1 MNHNY and CDR2 SVGAGI (reference sequence).

This chain links TRBV29-1 with TRBJ1-1; TRBD1 matches 11 bases. The CDR3 covers 13 residues. Germline CDR1 is SQVTM and CDR2 is ANQGSEA. V was clipped by 5 bases and J by 3 bases; unmatched bases: 2. CDR3 loop: CSVQGQGDTEAFF. DNA for the CDR3: TGCAGCGTTCAGGGACAGGGGGACACTGAAGCTTTCTTT. Drawing the rest from reference TRBV29-1 and TRBJ1-1, the complete variable domain is SAVISQKPSRDICQRGTSLTIQCQVDSQVTMMFWYRQQPGQSLTLIATANQGSEATYESGFVIDKFPISRPNLTFSTLTVSNMSPEDSSIYLCSVQGQGDTEAFFGQGTRLTVV.

The rearrangement links TRBV6-1 to TRBJ2-7, with TRBD2 identical over 14 bases. J was trimmed by 3 bases and V by 5 bases; bases with no gene match: 12. The CDR3 sequence is 18 residues long. Germline CDR1 is MNHNS and CDR2 is SASEGT. CDR3 region: CASSRLLPGLAGVYEQYV. In nucleotides, the CDR3 is TGTGCCAGCAGTCGTCTGCTCCCGGGACTAGCGGGAGTCTACGAGCAGTACGTC.

The gene calls are TRBV6-2 or TRBV6-3 and TRBJ1-1; TRBD1 aligns across 8 bases. The CDR3 is made up of 14 amino acids. V shed 6 bases, J shed 0 bases, and the junction held 3 bases outside the gene matches. Germline V lookup: CDR1 MNHEY, CDR2 SVGEGT. The CDR3 sequence is CASRAQGVNTEAFF. In nucleotides, the CDR3 is TGTGCCAGCAGAGCACAGGGGGTGAACACTGAAGCTTTCTTT.

The chain uses TRBV12-3 or TRBV12-4 and TRBJ2-1, with 7 bases fitting TRBD1. The CDR3 sequence is 14 residues long. The J segment lost 3 bases and the V segment lost 5 bases, leaving 4 bases of the junction unmatched. The CDR3 sequence is CASSPGTVYNEQFF. The CDR3 DNA follows: TGTGCCAGCAGTCCCGGGACAGTCTACAATGAGCAGTTCTTC.

The chain is built from TRBV6-5 and TRBJ1-1; tentative D call: TRBD1 (6 bases). Germline values: CDR1 MNHEY, CDR2 SVGAGI. CDR3 length equals 13 residues. The V and J ends lost 2 bases and 6 bases respectively, with 10 bases between them. This CDR3 is CASSYRRGSEAFF. The CDR3 DNA reads TGTGCCAGCAGTTACCGCAGGGGTTCTGAAGCTTTCTTT.

This clonotype was detected once. In DNA form, the CDR3 reads TGCAGTGCTAGAGAAAACCGGGCCCCTAATTCACCCCTCCACTTT. It yields the protein CSARENRAPNSPLHF. The chain has TRBV20-1 and TRBJ1-6; D unresolved. Germline V gene data show CDR1 as DFQATT and CDR2 as SNEGSKA (reference sequence). The CDR3 covers 15 residues. Trimming cost V 0 bases and J 6 bases, with 12 bases left between them.

The rearrangement joins TRBV24-1 to TRBJ2-3; D is uncertain. The CDR3 loop spans 12 amino acids. The ends were cut back, 4 bases at V and 2 bases at J, with 3 bases in the middle. Germline CDR1 KGHDR, CDR2 SFDVKD. The CDR3 DNA reads TGTGCCACCAGTGAGACCACAGATACGCAGTATTTT. Translating it yields CATSETTDTQYF.